A single sample is the source of the 15 T cell receptor beta chains below, sequenced in a study of blood T cell repertoires in COVID-19. The repertoire was sequenced with immunoSEQ multiplex PCR; TCRdb's copy has only in-frame clones and lacks some. Among 150,000 to 200,000 clones, around 87% were seen once, and the ten largest hold 2% to 3%. Sequences were obtained from peripheral blood. These receptor sequences come from a man aged 40-50 years with active or convalescent COVID-19.

CDR3 in amino acids: CASSQMTGLISGNTIYF. The CDR3, as DNA: TGTGCCAGCTCCCAAATGACAGGGCTGATCTCTGGAAACACCATATATTTT. This rearrangement joins TRBV18 to TRBJ1-3; 7 positions agree with TRBD1. With 6 bases clipped from V and 0 bases from J, the junction kept 11 bases outside the gene matches. Germline V gene data show CDR1 as KGHSH and CDR2 as LQKENI. This CDR3 has 17 amino acids.

Only one count was recorded for this clone. This chain connects TRBV10-3 to TRBJ2-7; TRBD1 might be the D (6 bases). Per germline, CDR1 ENHRY and CDR2 SYGVKD. The CDR3 extends over 13 amino acids. V gave up 0 bases and J gave up 3 bases, with 6 bases separating them. CDR3: CAISESTGYEQYF. The DNA for the CDR3 is TGTGCCATCAGTGAGTCGACAGGCTACGAGCAGTACTTC.

This clone was detected once. The chain recombines TRBV6-2 or TRBV6-3 with TRBJ1-2; 10 positions agree with TRBD1. This CDR3 spans 16 amino acids. Trimming cost V 2 bases and J 2 bases; bases outside gene matches: 5. Germline values: CDR1 MNHEY, CDR2 SVGEGT. CDR3: CASSYRGDRGNYGYTF. CDR3 coding DNA: TGTGCCAGCAGTTACCGCGGGGACAGGGGAAACTATGGCTACACCTTC.

This chain links TRBV25-1 with TRBJ2-1, with 8 bases that match TRBD1. The CDR3 contains 16 residues. V shed 5 bases, J shed 7 bases, and the junction held 13 bases outside the gene matches. CDR1 and CDR2 from the germline V gene are MGHDK and SYGVNS. The chain's CDR3 is CASSHSGTGGRNEQFF. CDR3 sequence (DNA): TGTGCCAGCAGTCATTCTGGCACAGGGGGACGGAATGAGCAGTTCTTC.

J is TRBJ1-1 and V is TRBV10-3, with 7 positions matching TRBD1. V shed 4 bases and J 3 bases; nucleotides not matched to a gene: 8. CDR1 and CDR2 from the germline V gene are ENHRY and SYGVKD. This CDR3 comprises 15 residues. The CDR3 protein is CAISGRGGGDTEAFF. DNA of the CDR3: TGTGCCATCAGTGGGAGAGGGGGCGGGGACACTGAAGCTTTCTTT.

V usage is TRBV7-6 and J usage is TRBJ2-7; 7 bases map to TRBD2. The CDR3 has 14 residues. CDR1 is SGHVS, CDR2 FNYEAQ, per germline. The V segment lost 2 bases and the J segment 4 bases; nucleotides outside the gene matches: 5. The CDR3, as DNA: TGTGCCAGCAGCTTAACCGCTAGCGGATACGAGCAGTACTTC. Residues: CASSLTASGYEQYF.

The gene calls are TRBV7-2 and TRBJ1-1, with D uncertain. The V end lost 1 base, the J end lost 6 bases, and 12 bases lay between the germline ends. Germline values: CDR1 SGHTA, CDR2 FQGNSA. The CDR3 contains 14 residues. The CDR3 spells CASSLGGRGPEAFF. CDR3 DNA sequence: TGTGCCAGCAGCTTAGGTGGAAGAGGGCCTGAAGCTTTCTTT.

Comments on this clone: Distinct nucleotide sequences in the sample also encode this CDR3. V gene TRBV5-4 combines with J gene TRBJ1-4; D is unresolved. The germline V gene encodes CDR1 SGHNT and CDR2 YYREEE (reference sequence). The V end was cut by 0 bases, the J end by 0 bases, with 6 bases between. This CDR3 comprises 15 residues. CDR3 nucleotides: TGTGCCAGCAGCTTGGGAGGCTCAACTAATGAAAAACTGTTTTTT. Its translation is CASSLGGSTNEKLFF.

The genes are TRBV7-9 and TRBJ2-7; maybe TRBD2 (5 bases). Germline V gives CDR1 SEHNR, CDR2 FQNEAQ (reference sequence). V was trimmed by 8 bases and J by 3 bases, leaving 14 bases between them. This CDR3 has 13 amino acids. CDR3 in DNA: TGTGCCAGCGACGGGGAGACGGACTACGAGCAGTACTTC. Translation gives CASDGETDYEQYF. Variable domain in full (rest from reference TRBV7-9 and TRBJ2-7): DTGVSQNPRHKITKRGQNVTFRCDPISEHNRLYWYRQTLGQGPEFLTYFQNEAQLEKSRLLSDRFSAERPKGSFSTLEIQRTEQGDSAMYLCASDGETDYEQYFGPGTRLTVT.

V and J are TRBV27 and TRBJ1-2; 8 bases align to TRBD1. Germline V gene data show CDR1 as MNHEY and CDR2 as SMNVEV (reference sequence). Trimming took 0 bases from V and 0 from J; bases not matched to a gene: 6. The CDR3 is made up of 17 amino acids. The CDR3 region has the DNA TGTGCCAGCAGTTTATCGGGGGGGACAGGAGCTAACTATGGCTACACCTTC. Its translation is CASSLSGGTGANYGYTF.

This clone was counted a single time. The chain joins TRBV6-6 to TRBJ1-6; 11 bases match TRBD1. Germline loops: CDR1 MNHNY, CDR2 SVGAGI (reference sequence). This CDR3 is built from 17 residues. Losses at the gene ends were 5 bases for V and 2 bases for J; bases not matched to a gene: 5. The CDR3 region has the DNA TGTGCCAGCAGTCATCGGACAGGGGGCCCCTATAATTCACCCCTCCACTTT. Translating gives CASSHRTGGPYNSPLHF.

The V gene is TRBV29-1, the J gene TRBJ1-3; maybe TRBD1 (6 bases). CDR1 and CDR2 (germline): SQVTM, ANQGSEA. V was cut by 4 bases and J by 9 bases, with 19 bases left in between. The CDR3 has 14 residues. The CDR3 bases are TGCAGCGTTGCGATCACGGGGCTGGGGGCCACCATATATTTT. Residues: CSVAITGLGATIYF. The full variable domain, in which reference TRBV29-1 and TRBJ1-3 provide the parts outside the CDR3, is SAVISQKPSRDICQRGTSLTIQCQVDSQVTMMFWYRQQPGQSLTLIATANQGSEATYESGFVIDKFPISRPNLTFSTLTVSNMSPEDSSIYLCSVAITGLGATIYFGEGSWLTVV.

This chain links TRBV5-1 with TRBJ2-1; the match to TRBD2 covers 9 bases. The CDR3 is 14 residues long. CDR1 is SGHRS, CDR2 YFSETQ, per germline. The J segment lost 6 bases and the V segment lost 6 bases, leaving 7 bases of the junction unmatched. The CDR3 DNA sequence: TGCGCCAGCAAAACCGGGACTAGCTCCAATGAGCAGTTCTTC. Residues: CASKTGTSSNEQFF.

The chain uses TRBV2 and TRBJ1-3; D is perhaps TRBD1 (5 bases). V lost 10 bases and J lost 3, with 13 bases in between. The CDR3 length is 13 residues. Germline assignment: CDR1 SNHLY and CDR2 FYNNEI. The CDR3 nucleotides are TGTGCCATCAGCCGGGGGTTTGGAAACACCATATATTTT. It is translated as CAISRGFGNTIYF.

The rearrangement uses TRBV4-1 and TRBJ2-7; D remains ambiguous. V dropped 0 bases and J dropped 1 base, with 7 bases sitting between them. The CDR3 length is 14 residues. Germline V lookup: CDR1 MGHRA, CDR2 YSYEKL. CDR3 sequence reads: CASSQEGRSYEQYF. The CDR3 coding sequence is TGCGCCAGCAGCCAAGAGGGCAGATCCTACGAGCAGTACTTC.